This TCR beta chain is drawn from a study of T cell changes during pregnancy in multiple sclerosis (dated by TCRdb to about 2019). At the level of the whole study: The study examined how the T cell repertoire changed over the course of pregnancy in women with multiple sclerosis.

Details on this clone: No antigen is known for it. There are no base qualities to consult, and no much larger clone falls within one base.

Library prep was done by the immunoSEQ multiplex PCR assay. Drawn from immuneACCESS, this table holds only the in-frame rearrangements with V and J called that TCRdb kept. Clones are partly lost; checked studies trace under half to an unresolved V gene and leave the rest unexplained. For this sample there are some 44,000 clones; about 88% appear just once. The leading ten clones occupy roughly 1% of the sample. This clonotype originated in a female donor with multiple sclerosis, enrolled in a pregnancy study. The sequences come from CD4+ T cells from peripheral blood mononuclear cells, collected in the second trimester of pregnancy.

The CDR3 region has the sequence CASREVSYNEQFF. The sequence in DNA is TGTGCCAGTAGGGAGGTTTCCTACAATGAGCAGTTCTTC. The chain employs TRBV19 and TRBJ2-1, and perhaps TRBD2 as D gene, on 5 matching bases. The germline V gene encodes CDR1 LNHDA and CDR2 SQIVND (reference sequence). Trimming costs V 6 bases and J 1 base, and their ends lie 7 bases apart. The CDR3 spans 13 residues, from the cysteine through the phenylalanine. CDR3 DNA is the only sequence kept; it has 39 bases, read in frame from the first base.